This T cell receptor beta chain was found in a study of shared clonotypes between healthy human individuals. Study-wide findings and caveats: Several donors held about 4.5% of naive CD4 clonotypes in common. Genetic and exposure-history diversity was limited by the few donors.

Regarding this clone: The antigen remains unidentified. The sample has other DNA sequences that encode this CDR3 too.

Positively selected for CCR7, the CD45RO-negative cells used as naive CD8 cells excluded terminally differentiated effector memory CD45RA+ cells. Every one of the donors was a Caucasian adult that lived in Nashville, Tennessee. Some clones are missing from TCRdb's copy, which holds only in-frame ones; the method was immunoSEQ multiplex PCR. In the table there are about 2,100,000 clones, around 93% of which are singletons. V gave up 3 bases and J gave up 2 bases, with 11 bases separating them. Per germline, CDR1 MNHEY and CDR2 SMNVEV (reference sequence). This CDR3 is built from 15 residues. The chain recombines TRBV27 with TRBJ2-1, with D perhaps TRBD1 (5 bases). Input material: naive CD8+ T cells from PBMCs. This receptor was identified in a man aged 18 to 30 in good health. Some clones in this sample may be carry-over from other donors' samples. The CDR3 here is CASSFGQVPYNEQFF. CDR3 nucleotides: TGTGCCAGCAGTTTCGGACAAGTCCCCTACAATGAGCAGTTCTTC.